This TCR beta chain was obtained from a study of technical replicates of blood from several donors. Clones were read by immunoSEQ multiplex PCR, and TCRdb kept only the in-frame ones, dropping some. The sample has roughly 70,000 clones; around 96% are singletons. Germline trimming cut 10 bases from V and 7 bases from J; bases unmatched to any gene: 8. The CDR3 contains 13 residues. Germline CDR1 MNHNS, CDR2 SASEGT. Material: T cells isolated from PBMCs. This chain joins TRBV6-1 and TRBJ1-5; 9 bases agree with TRBD1. The clonotype comes from a human donor in good health. The CDR3 DNA sequence: TGTGCCATTACACAGGGGGCTCGACAGCCCCAGCATTTT. Encoded protein: CAITQGARQPQHF.